A selection of T cell receptor beta chains follows, all from one sample in a study of T cells in tumors after PD-1 blockade. Assay: immunoSEQ multiplex PCR; the TCRdb copy retains only in-frame clones and omits some. The sample yields about 34,000 clones, about three quarters seen once. The starting material was PBMCs, obtained after anti-PD-1 treatment. The receptors come from a human donor with basal cell carcinoma. CDR3s include the opening cysteine and the closing phenylalanine or tryptophan. A D gene is named only where the DNA matches it firmly. Clone size is shown for a subset of rows, as once, few, many or a class of expanded clone.

v_call,clone_size,j_call,d_call,cdr3_nt,cdr3_aa
TRBV5-4,-,TRBJ2-7,-,TGTGCCAGCAGCCCTGATCGTTCCTTCGAGCAGTACTTC,CASSPDRSFEQYF
TRBV18,-,TRBJ2-1,-,TGTGCCAGCTCACCGTCCGGGGCCCCCTACAATGAGCAGTTCTTC,CASSPSGAPYNEQFF
TRBV28,few,TRBJ1-6,-,TGTGCCAGCAGTTTTCACAGGGCTGATTCACCCCTCCACTTT,CASSFHRADSPLHF
TRBV6-2/TRBV6-3,few,TRBJ2-4,TRBD2,TGTGCCAGCAGTTACGGGCTAGCGGGTAACATTCAGTACTTC,CASSYGLAGNIQYF
TRBV10-3,-,TRBJ2-5,TRBD2,TGTGCCATCATGAGCGGGACCCAAGAGACCCAGTACTTC,CAIMSGTQETQYF
TRBV11-3,-,TRBJ2-3,TRBD1,TGTGCCAGCTCTCACCGGGGACAGGGGGCGGCAAATACGCAGTATTTT,CASSHRGQGAANTQYF
TRBV6-5,-,TRBJ1-4,TRBD1,TGTGCCAGCGCACCGGCGGGACAGATGAATGAAAAACTGTTTTTT,CASAPAGQMNEKLFF
TRBV21-1,-,TRBJ1-5,-,TGTGCCAGCAGCCTGCGGACAGGGTCATCGGGCGGTCAGCCCCAGCATTTT,CASSLRTGSSGGQPQHF
TRBV7-2,-,TRBJ2-5,-,TGTGCCAGCAGCTTTTACGGGCTTCAAGAGACCCAGTACTTC,CASSFYGLQETQYF
TRBV6-2/TRBV6-3,-,TRBJ2-5,-,TGTGCCAGCAGTTACGTAATAGGTTTAGGGGCCGGGACCCAGTACTTC,CASSYVIGLGAGTQYF
TRBV11-1,-,TRBJ2-4,-,TGTGCCAGCAGCGGGTGGACAGACGACATTCAGTACTTC,CASSGWTDDIQYF
TRBV18,-,TRBJ2-1,TRBD1,TGTGCCAGCTCAACACCGGGACAGGGGGCCTATGAGCAGTTCTTC,CASSTPGQGAYEQFF
TRBV7-3,-,TRBJ2-5,TRBD2,TGTGCCAGCAGCTCGAAACGACTAGCGGCACACCAAGAGACCCAGTACTTC,CASSSKRLAAHQETQYF
TRBV11-3,-,TRBJ2-3,-,TGTGCCAGCACCGATCTTGGGGTGGGATTTAGCACAGATACGCAGTATTTT,CASTDLGVGFSTDTQYF
TRBV30,-,TRBJ1-3,-,TGTGCCTGGAGTATAGGGATGGCTGGAAACACCATATATTTT,CAWSIGMAGNTIYF
TRBV5-6,few,TRBJ2-7,-,TGTGCCAGCAGCGGGGGTCCAGGGTCAACCGAGCAGTACTTC,CASSGGPGSTEQYF
TRBV7-9,-,TRBJ2-5,-,TGTGCCAGCAGCTTAGCGCAAGGGCAGGGGGGGACCCAGTACTTC,CASSLAQGQGGTQYF
TRBV10-3,-,TRBJ1-1,-,TGTGCCATCAGTGATGGTGCTGAAGCTTTCTTT,CAISDGAEAFF
TRBV7-2,-,TRBJ1-2,TRBD1,TGTGCCAGCAGCTCCAGAGGGACAGGGGGCCTAGGCTATGGCTACACCTTC,CASSSRGTGGLGYGYTF
TRBV7-2,-,TRBJ1-5,-,TGTGCCAGCAGCTTTTGGGGGCGTGGAGAGGATCAGCCCCAGCATTTT,CASSFWGRGEDQPQHF
TRBV12-3/TRBV12-4,-,TRBJ2-3,-,TGTGCCAGCAGTTTAACTGATACGCAGTATTTT,CASSLTDTQYF
TRBV6-2/TRBV6-3,-,TRBJ2-5,TRBD1,TGTGCCAGCAGCCTTCTCGGACAGGGTGGCCAAGAGACCCAGTACTTC,CASSLLGQGGQETQYF
TRBV5-1,-,TRBJ1-6,TRBD1,TGCGCCAGCAGCACGGGACAGGGGATTACACCCCTCCACTTT,CASSTGQGITPLHF
TRBV3-1/TRBV3-2,-,TRBJ2-3,-,TGTGCCAGCAGCCAAGGCCTCACAGATACGCAGTATTTT,CASSQGLTDTQYF
TRBV2,-,TRBJ2-3,TRBD2,TGTGCCAGCAGTGGGGGTCGGGGGGGTTACACAGATACGCAGTATTTT,CASSGGRGGYTDTQYF
TRBV12-3/TRBV12-4,-,TRBJ2-7,-,TGTGCCAGCAGGTTGGGACTGACCTACGAGCAGTACTTC,CASRLGLTYEQYF